This entry lists 30 T cell receptor beta chains sequenced from one sample in a study of a mutant IDH1 vaccine in newly diagnosed glioma. The antigens of these receptors remain unknown. Here immunoSEQ multiplex PCR was the method, and the copy in TCRdb shows in-frame clones only, minus some. This sample has about 60,000 clones, with approximately 84% found just once. Time point here: week 11, during vaccination. Vaccine doses each comprised 300 ug of mutant IDH1 20-mer peptide, with topical imiquimod. Material: PBMCs, obtained from a glioma patient whose treatment included an IDH1 peptide vaccine. These receptors originate from a woman aged 50 to 65 with glioma.

V is TRBV9 and J is TRBJ2-7; no clear D gene. CDR3 length: 15 residues. Germline CDR1 is SGDLS and CDR2 is YYNGEE. V dropped 0 bases and J dropped 1 base, with 11 bases sitting between them. As DNA, the CDR3 is TGTGCCAGCAGCGTAGGAAGAGGCCTTTCCTACGAGCAGTACTTC. This sequence encodes CASSVGRGLSYEQYF.

The chain has TRBV6-5 and TRBJ2-7, with D possibly TRBD2 on 5 matching bases. The V gene's germline CDR1 is MNHEY and CDR2 SVGAGI. This CDR3 comprises 14 residues. Trimming took off 5 bases at V and 1 base at J, with 12 bases between the two ends. For the CDR3, the DNA is TGTGCCAGCAGTCGCTTCGGGGTATCCTACGAGCAGTACTTC. Translating gives CASSRFGVSYEQYF.

The V gene is TRBV5-1, the J gene TRBJ2-6, with 7 bases aligning to TRBD2. Per the germline V gene, CDR1 is SGHRS and CDR2 is YFSETQ. The V and J ends lost 4 bases and 3 bases, in that order; junction bases with no gene match: 4. CDR3 length: 15 amino acids. CDR3 sequence (DNA): TGCGCCAGCAGCGAGCGGGGTGGTGGGGCCAACGTCCTGACTTTC. It yields the protein CASSERGGGANVLTF.

This chain connects TRBV6-5 to TRBJ2-1; the D gene is possibly TRBD2 (5 bases). The length of the CDR3 is 14 residues. The germline V gene has CDR1 MNHEY and CDR2 SVGAGI. Trimming removed 7 bases from V and 4 bases from J, with 14 bases in between. CDR3 nucleotides: TGTGCCAGCAAGCGGACGGTGGATTACAATGAGCAGTTCTTC. It yields the protein CASKRTVDYNEQFF.

The chain links TRBV11-3 to TRBJ2-5, with 7 bases matching TRBD1. Trimming at V came to 5 bases and at J to 3 bases, leaving 9 bases not matched to a gene. Germline lookup yields CDR1 SGHNT and CDR2 YENEEA. CDR3 length: 15 amino acids. CDR3 sequence (DNA): TGTGCCAGCAGCCGCTTCGGGACAGTAAAAGAGACCCAGTACTTC. It codes for CASSRFGTVKETQYF.

DNA for the CDR3: TGCGCCAGCAGCTCCATTGGGACAGACACTAACTATGGCTACACCTTC. Its protein product is CASSSIGTDTNYGYTF. The chain carries TRBV5-1 and TRBJ1-2, with 7 bases aligning to TRBD1. This CDR3 region has 16 residues. The germline V gene encodes CDR1 SGHRS and CDR2 YFSETQ. The V segment lost 3 bases and the J segment 0 bases; nucleotides outside the gene matches: 8.

This chain uses TRBV6-5 with TRBJ1-1; D is ambiguous. Trimming cost V 3 bases and J 0 bases, with 8 bases left between them. CDR1 MNHEY and CDR2 SVGAGI come from the germline V gene. The CDR3 runs to 14 residues. CDR3 bases: TGTGCCAGCAGTTATTTGCAGATGAACACTGAAGCTTTCTTT. Translated: CASSYLQMNTEAFF.

The chain employs TRBV14 and TRBJ2-5, with D possibly being TRBD1 (7 bases). CDR3 length: 16 residues. CDR1 is SGHDN, CDR2 FVKESK, per germline. The germline V and J ends were trimmed by 4 bases and 4 bases, with 19 bases remaining between them. The CDR3 reads CASSPWGRGEGETQYF. The DNA for the CDR3 is TGTGCCAGCAGCCCTTGGGGCAGGGGGGAAGGAGAGACCCAGTACTTC.

V usage is TRBV4-2 and J usage is TRBJ2-7, with D possibly being TRBD1 or TRBD2 (5 bases each). Per the germline V gene, CDR1 is LGHNA and CDR2 is YNFKEQ. The CDR3 loop spans 14 amino acids. Deletions cut 4 bases from V and 4 bases from J, with 14 bases between. The CDR3 here is CASSPRDEAYEQYF. Written as DNA, the CDR3 is TGTGCCAGCAGCCCTCGGGACGAGGCGTACGAGCAGTACTTC.

The gene calls are TRBV19 and TRBJ1-5, with 12 bases fitting TRBD1. Per the germline V gene, CDR1 is LNHDA and CDR2 is SQIVND (reference sequence). The trim removed 1 base at V and 5 bases at J, leaving 12 bases unmatched. The CDR3 is 19 residues long. The CDR3 sequence: CASSIVRDRGLLTHQPQHF. CDR3 in DNA: TGTGCCAGTAGTATAGTCCGGGACAGGGGGCTGTTGACGCATCAGCCCCAGCATTTT. Using reference TRBV19 and TRBJ1-5 for the parts outside the CDR3, the full variable domain is DGGITQSPKYLFRKEGQNVTLSCEQNLNHDAMYWYRQDPGQGLRLIYYSQIVNDFQKGDIAEGYSVSREKKESFPLTVTSAQKNPTAFYLCASSIVRDRGLLTHQPQHFGDGTRLSIL.

The J gene is TRBJ1-2, the V gene TRBV5-1, with 8 bases lining up with TRBD1. The CDR3 is made up of 15 amino acids. Germline assignment: CDR1 SGHRS and CDR2 YFSETQ. Trimming at V came to 3 bases and at J to 3 bases, leaving 7 bases not matched to a gene. CDR3 sequence (DNA): TGCGCCAGCAGCTCAGGACAGGGCGAAGACTATGGCTACACCTTC. Translated, it gives CASSSGQGEDYGYTF.

The V and J genes are TRBV6-5 and TRBJ2-3, with D unclear. The V gene's germline CDR1 is MNHEY and CDR2 SVGAGI. The germline V and J ends were trimmed by 2 bases and 4 bases, with 7 bases remaining between them. CDR3 size: 13 residues. As DNA, the CDR3 is TGTGCCAGCAGTTACGTGGGCGCAGATACGCAGTATTTT. This encodes CASSYVGADTQYF.

This chain connects TRBV5-1 to TRBJ2-1, with 10 bases that match TRBD1. V gave up 4 bases and J gave up 5 bases; unmatched junction bases: 6. From germline, CDR1 is SGHRS and CDR2 YFSETQ. The CDR3 totals 15 residues. The CDR3 loop reads CASSIFGTGDNEQFF. CDR3 nucleotides: TGCGCCAGCAGCATTTTTGGGACAGGGGACAATGAGCAGTTCTTC.

The chain combines TRBV30 with TRBJ2-1; a weak D match, TRBD2 (6 bases). Per germline, CDR1 GTSNPN and CDR2 SVGIG (reference sequence). The CDR3 has 15 amino acids. Deletions cut 2 bases from V and 1 base from J, with 12 bases between. CDR3 in amino acids: CAWSRDGGSYNEQFF. The CDR3 DNA reads TGTGCCTGGAGTCGGGACGGGGGATCCTACAATGAGCAGTTCTTC.

The chain links TRBV5-4 to TRBJ2-3; 10 bases are shared with TRBD1. Germline loops: CDR1 SGHNT, CDR2 YYREEE (reference sequence). After removal of 4 bases from V and 1 base from J, the junction contained 3 bases not matched to a gene. The CDR3 is made up of 15 amino acids. CDR3 protein: CASSAGTGGTDTQYF. The CDR3 DNA reads as TGTGCCAGCAGCGCCGGGACAGGGGGCACAGATACGCAGTATTTT.

As DNA, the CDR3 is TGTGCCAGCAGCCTTACAGCCGGGGGGGCAGCGAATGAGCAGTTCTTC. Translated: CASSLTAGGAANEQFF. This chain connects TRBV7-2 to TRBJ2-1, with 8 bases aligning to TRBD2. This CDR3 contains 16 residues. J was trimmed by 7 bases and V by 5 bases; bases with no gene match: 13. CDR1 and CDR2 from the germline V gene are SGHTA and FQGNSA.

V usage is TRBV10-3 and J usage is TRBJ1-6; tentative D call: TRBD1 (6 bases). V was trimmed by 7 bases and J by 10 bases, leaving 20 bases between them. Germline values: CDR1 ENHRY, CDR2 SYGVKD. The CDR3 covers 15 residues. The CDR3 protein is CAITQGSGLGSPLHF. The CDR3 DNA reads as TGTGCCATCACGCAGGGGTCAGGATTAGGGTCACCCCTCCACTTT.

Only a few counts were recorded for this clone. The rearrangement links TRBV7-8 to TRBJ2-5; D is undetermined. V lost 8 bases and J lost 1, with 11 bases in between. The CDR3 loop spans 13 amino acids. CDR1 is SGHVS and CDR2 is FQNEAQ in the germline V gene. Written as DNA, the CDR3 is TGTGCCAGCCGGGCCGTTGGCCAAGAGACCCAGTACTTC. Protein sequence: CASRAVGQETQYF.

The rearrangement joins TRBV19 to TRBJ1-3; TRBD1 matches at 7 bases. The CDR3 is 15 amino acids. Germline V gives CDR1 LNHDA, CDR2 SQIVND (reference sequence). V dropped 3 bases and J dropped 2; count of bases not matched to a gene: 4. CDR3 amino acids: CASSIEGATGNTIYF. CDR3 bases: TGTGCCAGTAGTATCGAGGGGGCGACTGGAAACACCATATATTTT.

The rearrangement links TRBV5-1 to TRBJ2-5; D is perhaps TRBD1 or TRBD2 (5 bases each). The CDR3 runs to 16 residues. V gave up 2 bases and J gave up 2 bases, with 16 bases separating them. Per the germline V gene, CDR1 is SGHRS and CDR2 is YFSETQ. The CDR3 nucleotides read TGCGCCAGCAGCTTAGAGGGACCGTGGGGACAAGAGACCCAGTACTTC. Protein sequence: CASSLEGPWGQETQYF.

This clone has just a few counts. This chain uses TRBV10-3 with TRBJ1-1; D possibly corresponds to TRBD1 (5 bases). This CDR3 region has 13 residues. Germline-derived CDR1 and CDR2 are ENHRY and SYGVKD. With 11 bases removed from V and 1 base from J, the gap between germline ends came to 14 bases. The CDR3: CASWSGTNTEAFF. In nucleotides, the CDR3 is TGTGCCTCGTGGAGTGGGACGAACACTGAAGCTTTCTTT.

This chain links TRBV14 with TRBJ2-7, with 8 bases aligning to TRBD1. CDR1 and CDR2 from the germline V gene are SGHDN and FVKESK. V dropped 4 bases and J dropped 3; count of bases not matched to a gene: 5. The CDR3 extends over 14 amino acids. The CDR3 loop reads CASSLIGQGYEQYF. CDR3 in DNA: TGTGCCAGCAGCCTTATTGGACAGGGCTACGAGCAGTACTTC.

The CDR3 DNA is TGCGCCAGCAGCTTGAACCCCAGCGGGGTGGGAGATACGCAGTATTTT. It codes for CASSLNPSGVGDTQYF. V is TRBV5-1 and J is TRBJ2-3; 7 nucleotides agree with TRBD2. This CDR3 is 16 amino acids long. The junction had 10 bases not matched to a gene; V was cut back by 1 base and J by 5 bases. Germline V gives CDR1 SGHRS, CDR2 YFSETQ.

The chain employs TRBV29-1 and TRBJ1-2; D not resolved. The V end was cut by 0 bases, the J end by 4 bases, with 24 bases between. The V gene's germline CDR1 is SQVTM and CDR2 ANQGSEA. The CDR3 loop spans 18 amino acids. DNA for the CDR3: TGCAGCGTTGAAGATAGGATTCTAGTAGGACCGTGGGGCTATGGCTACACCTTC. Amino acids: CSVEDRILVGPWGYGYTF.

This clone was observed a handful of times. This sequence joins TRBV25-1 and TRBJ2-2; 8 nucleotides line up with TRBD2. The CDR3 covers 16 residues. J gave up 3 bases and V 5 bases, and 8 bases lay outside the gene matches. Germline lookup yields CDR1 MGHDK and CDR2 SYGVNS. CDR3 sequence reads: CASSHLLRGDTGELFF. CDR3 in DNA: TGTGCCAGCAGTCACCTTTTGCGGGGGGACACCGGGGAGCTGTTTTTT.

The chain links TRBV19 to TRBJ1-3, with TRBD1 as a possible D gene (5 bases). Trimming removed 5 bases from V and 1 base from J, with 12 bases in between. The CDR3 spans 15 residues. Germline V gene sequence: CDR1 LNHDA, CDR2 SQIVND (reference sequence). The CDR3 here is CASSPIGGSGNTIYF. The CDR3 nucleotides are TGTGCCAGTAGTCCTATCGGGGGATCTGGAAACACCATATATTTT.

The chain joins TRBV9 to TRBJ2-3; D is unresolved. The V end lost 4 bases, the J end lost 3 bases, and 18 bases lay between the germline ends. The CDR3 is 16 residues long. CDR1 and CDR2 from the germline V gene are SGDLS and YYNGEE. The CDR3 reads CASSLKGLLNTDTQYF. CDR3 bases: TGTGCCAGCAGCTTAAAGGGTCTACTCAATACAGATACGCAGTATTTT.

The chain links TRBV4-1 to TRBJ2-1; D is possibly TRBD2 (7 bases). Germline lookup yields CDR1 MGHRA and CDR2 YSYEKL. CDR3 length: 13 residues. The V end lost 0 bases, the J end lost 11 bases, and 11 bases lay between the germline ends. The CDR3, as DNA: TGCGCCAGCAGCCAAGATTTCGGGGGGCAGCAGTTCTTC. It yields the protein CASSQDFGGQQFF.

This clone was counted only a few times. This rearrangement joins TRBV5-1 to TRBJ2-3; no clear D gene. Deletions cut 2 bases from V and 1 base from J, with 11 bases between. CDR1 and CDR2 (germline): SGHRS, YFSETQ. The CDR3 sequence is 15 residues long. The CDR3 sequence: CASSFNGRGTDTQYF. The CDR3 bases are TGCGCCAGCAGCTTTAATGGTCGCGGCACAGATACGCAGTATTTT.

This clone has only one observation. The chain combines TRBV27 with TRBJ1-3; 9 bases line up with TRBD1. From germline, CDR1 is MNHEY and CDR2 SMNVEV (reference sequence). J lost 5 bases, V lost 5 bases, and 7 bases had no gene match. The CDR3 has 15 amino acids. CDR3 DNA sequence: TGTGCCAGCAGTCCCGACAGGGGGACCAGAAACACCATATATTTT. This gives the protein CASSPDRGTRNTIYF.